These 32 T cell receptor beta chains were sequenced from one sample in a study of CD8+ T cells in alopecia areata. As for treatment: oral pan-JAK inhibitor, 5-10 mg twice daily. cDNA serving as the sequencing template came from extracted, reverse transcribed RNA. Profiled with immunoSEQ multiplex PCR; TCRdb holds only in-frame clones, not every one. The repertoire consists of hundreds of thousands of clones, with roughly 50% occurring once and the leading ten covering approximately 1.7%. The source material was CD4+ T cells sorted from blood, sampled at week 24, from a patient treated with tofacitinib. Every receptor here comes from a human donor with alopecia areata.

The J gene is TRBJ2-3, the V gene TRBV10-3, with TRBD1 matching over 7 bases. The CDR3 is 14 residues long. The germline CDR1 and CDR2 sequences are ENHRY and SYGVKD. The V segment lost 10 bases and the J segment 3 bases; nucleotides outside the gene matches: 10. The CDR3 coding sequence is TGTGCCACCCGACAGGGTTTAGGAACAGATACGCAGTATTTT. It translates to CATRQGLGTDTQYF.

The gene calls are TRBV5-4 and TRBJ2-4; possibly TRBD2 for D (6 bases). With 2 bases removed from V and 8 bases from J, the gap between germline ends came to 8 bases. Germline V gene sequence: CDR1 SGHNT, CDR2 YYREEE (reference sequence). This CDR3 spans 12 amino acids. The CDR3 sequence: CASSFGGDIQYF. As DNA, the CDR3 is TGTGCCAGCAGCTTCGGGGGTGACATTCAGTACTTC. Filled out from reference TRBV5-4 and TRBJ2-4, the complete variable domain reads ETGVTQSPTHLIKTRGQQVTLRCSSQSGHNTVSWYQQALGQGPQFIFQYYREEENGRGNFPPRFSGLQFPNYSSELNVNALELDDSALYLCASSFGGDIQYFGAGTRLSVL.

This clone came up a few times. The chain combines TRBV29-1 with TRBJ2-3; 8 nucleotides align to TRBD2. Trimming removed 4 bases from V and 1 base from J; junction bases left unmatched: 4. The germline V gene encodes CDR1 SQVTM and CDR2 ANQGSEA. The CDR3 loop spans 14 amino acids. The CDR3, as DNA: TGCAGCGTTGGCGGGGGGAGGGGCACAGATACGCAGTATTTT. Translated: CSVGGGRGTDTQYF.

The CDR3 nucleotides are TGTGCCAGCAGTGAGGACAGCCTGGGGTATCGCTACACCTTC. Its translation is CASSEDSLGYRYTF. The V gene is TRBV6-5, the J gene TRBJ1-2; the D gene is possibly TRBD1 (6 bases). The CDR3 has 14 residues. V shed 5 bases and J shed 9 bases, with 19 bases lying between them. Germline V CDR1 and CDR2: MNHEY, SVGAGI.

The chain is built from TRBV15 and TRBJ1-2; tentatively, D is TRBD1 (5 bases). Germline V CDR1 and CDR2: LNHNV, YYDKDF (reference sequence). The CDR3 is 12 residues long. The V end lost 5 bases, the J end lost 8 bases, and 12 bases lay between the germline ends. CDR3 amino acids: CATSVAGRGYTF. As DNA, the CDR3 is TGTGCCACCAGCGTGGCAGGGCGCGGCTACACCTTC. Combining the CDR3 with reference TRBV15 and TRBJ1-2 gives the whole variable domain DAMVIQNPRYQVTQFGKPVTLSCSQTLNHNVMYWYQQKSSQAPKLLFHYYDKDFNNEADTPDNFQSRRPNTSFCFLDIRSPGLGDTAMYLCATSVAGRGYTFGSGTRLTVV.

The rearrangement uses TRBV29-1 and TRBJ2-5; possible D gene TRBD1, 5 bases. Deletions cut 3 bases from V and 1 base from J, with 6 bases between. The CDR3 is 12 amino acids. Germline-derived CDR1 and CDR2 are SQVTM and ANQGSEA. The CDR3 spells CSVDRAQETQYF. The CDR3 DNA reads as TGCAGCGTTGACAGGGCCCAAGAGACCCAGTACTTC.

This chain connects TRBV6-5 to TRBJ1-5, with 9 bases that match TRBD1. The trim removed 6 bases at V and 15 bases at J, leaving 6 bases unmatched. Germline V CDR1 and CDR2: MNHEY, SVGAGI. This CDR3 spans 11 amino acids. The DNA of the CDR3 is TGTGCCAGCAGACACGGACAGGGGTGGCATTTT. It specifies CASRHGQGWHF.

The chain couples TRBV30 to TRBJ2-1; possibly TRBD1 or TRBD2 for D (6 bases each). CDR1 and CDR2 (germline): GTSNPN, SVGIG (reference sequence). V dropped 3 bases and J dropped 1 base, with 22 bases sitting between them. CDR3 size: 18 residues. CDR3 loop: CAWRSLEGGLESYNEQFF. The CDR3 DNA reads as TGTGCCTGGAGGAGCCTTGAAGGGGGGTTAGAGTCCTACAATGAGCAGTTCTTC. The full variable domain, its missing parts supplied by reference TRBV30 and TRBJ2-1, is SQTIHQWPATLVQPVGSPLSLECTVEGTSNPNLYWYRQAAGRGLQLLFYSVGIGQISSEVPQNLSASRPQDRQFILSSKKLLLSDSGFYLCAWRSLEGGLESYNEQFFGPGTRLTVL.

This chain joins TRBV2 and TRBJ2-3; 8 positions agree with TRBD1. J gave up 3 bases and V 6 bases, and 8 bases lay outside the gene matches. This CDR3 has 15 amino acids. Germline CDR1 and CDR2: SNHLY and FYNNEI. In DNA form, the CDR3 reads TGTGCCAGCAGACTCAGGACAGGGCTAACAGATACGCAGTATTTT. Translating it yields CASRLRTGLTDTQYF.

This clone was detected a few times. The chain is built from TRBV29-1 and TRBJ1-1; no clear D gene. Germline V lookup: CDR1 SQVTM, CDR2 ANQGSEA. V lost 6 bases and J 0 bases, leaving 11 bases between the germline ends. The CDR3 consists of 13 residues. The CDR3 loop is CSVPRQVNTEAFF. The CDR3 nucleotides read TGCAGCGTGCCGCGGCAGGTGAACACTGAAGCTTTCTTT.

The J gene is TRBJ2-7, the V gene TRBV6-5; D tentatively fits TRBD1 or TRBD2 (5 bases each). V lost 7 bases and J 6 bases, leaving 13 bases between the germline ends. Germline values: CDR1 MNHEY, CDR2 SVGAGI. This CDR3 is built from 12 residues. This CDR3 is CASTSKGTEQYF. The CDR3 nucleotides are TGTGCCAGCACCTCCAAGGGGACCGAGCAGTACTTC.

This clone appeared a few times. J is TRBJ2-3 and V is TRBV7-2; perhaps TRBD2 as D (7 bases). Germline V gene data show CDR1 as SGHTA and CDR2 as FQGNSA. CDR3 size: 15 residues. The V gene lost 5 bases and the J gene lost 3 bases, with 15 bases spanning the gap. The DNA of the CDR3 is TGTGCCAGCAGCCGCGGGGGCCCCGGGACAGATACGCAGTATTTT. It yields the protein CASSRGGPGTDTQYF.

The sample holds a few counts of this clone. This chain joins TRBV2 and TRBJ2-3; D is possibly TRBD1 or TRBD2 (5 bases each). The germline V gene encodes CDR1 SNHLY and CDR2 FYNNEI. This CDR3 has 15 amino acids. The V end lost 6 bases, the J end lost 0 bases, and 13 bases lay between the germline ends. The CDR3 protein is CASRGTVRSTDTQYF. The CDR3 coding sequence is TGTGCCAGCAGGGGGACGGTGAGGAGCACAGATACGCAGTATTTT.

The chain employs TRBV5-6 and TRBJ2-7; D assignment may be TRBD1 or TRBD2 (5 bases each). The CDR3 loop spans 13 amino acids. V lost 3 bases and J 5 bases, leaving 12 bases between the germline ends. Germline V gene sequence: CDR1 SGHDT, CDR2 YYEEEE. CDR3 DNA: TGTGCCAGCAGCTCCGGGACGGGCAACGAGCAGTACTTC. This encodes CASSSGTGNEQYF.

The chain employs TRBV18 and TRBJ1-5; TRBD1 agrees at 10 bases. The CDR3 is made up of 13 amino acids. Germline V lookup: CDR1 KGHSH, CDR2 LQKENI. Germline trimming cut 3 bases from V and 11 bases from J; bases unmatched to any gene: 4. The CDR3 DNA reads as TGTGCCAGCTCACCCGCGGACAGGGGGGCCCAGCATTTT. Translation: CASSPADRGAQHF. The entire variable domain, with the rest obtained from reference TRBV18 and TRBJ1-5, is as follows: NAGVMQNPRHLVRRRGQEARLRCSPMKGHSHVYWYRQLPEEGLKFMVYLQKENIIDESGMPKERFSAEFPKEGPSILRIQQVVRGDSAAYFCASSPADRGAQHFGDGTRLSIL.

V gene TRBV9 combines with J gene TRBJ2-1, with a possible D match to TRBD2 (6 bases). Trimming removed 4 bases from V and 5 bases from J, with 13 bases in between. Germline V CDR1 and CDR2: SGDLS, YYNGEE. The CDR3 is made up of 14 amino acids. CDR3 nucleotides: TGTGCCAGCAGCTCGGAGGGCTTTAACAATGAGCAGTTCTTC. Translation gives CASSSEGFNNEQFF.

Comment on this clone: At the DNA level, this CDR3 is encoded by other sequences in the same sample as well. V gene TRBV29-1 combines with J gene TRBJ2-5; D possibly corresponds to TRBD2 (5 bases). The CDR3 is 13 residues long. V gave up 4 bases and J gave up 1 base, with 10 bases separating them. CDR1 SQVTM and CDR2 ANQGSEA come from the germline V gene. The CDR3 loop reads CSVASGGQETQYF. The CDR3 DNA is TGCAGCGTTGCAAGCGGTGGCCAAGAGACCCAGTACTTC.

The J gene is TRBJ1-1, the V gene TRBV7-9; TRBD1 might be the D (6 bases). CDR1 and CDR2 (germline): SEHNR, FQNEAQ (reference sequence). The CDR3 runs to 16 residues. The V gene lost 4 bases and the J gene lost 1 base, with 16 bases spanning the gap. CDR3 nucleotide sequence: TGTGCCAGCAGCTGGACACGAAGGGGGAGGAACACTGAAGCTTTCTTT. Translating gives CASSWTRRGRNTEAFF.

This clone was recorded a few times. This chain joins TRBV25-1 and TRBJ2-5, with 11 bases aligning to TRBD2. The ends lost 1 base at V and 2 bases at J; junction bases unmatched: 3. Germline lookup yields CDR1 MGHDK and CDR2 SYGVNS. This CDR3 contains 16 residues. The CDR3 spells CASSESSGGSQETQYF. CDR3 bases: TGTGCCAGCAGTGAATCTAGCGGGGGGTCACAAGAGACCCAGTACTTC.

This chain links TRBV4-1 with TRBJ2-7, with 13 bases lining up with TRBD2. V dropped 6 bases and J dropped 3; count of bases not matched to a gene: 5. Germline V gene sequence: CDR1 MGHRA, CDR2 YSYEKL. The CDR3 is made up of 15 amino acids. The CDR3 here is CASSPGLAGVYEQYF. CDR3 coding DNA: TGCGCCAGCAGTCCCGGACTAGCGGGGGTCTACGAGCAGTACTTC.

This clone was found a few times. This sequence joins TRBV15 and TRBJ2-3; TRBD2 aligns across 9 bases. Looked up from germline, CDR1 is LNHNV and CDR2 is YYDKDF (reference sequence). The V gene end was trimmed by 4 bases and the J gene end by 5 bases; junction bases not matched to a gene: 10. The CDR3 length is 16 residues. The CDR3 here is CATSTPRAGGRDTQYF. The CDR3 nucleotides read TGTGCCACCAGCACCCCCCGGGCGGGGGGGCGAGATACGCAGTATTTT.

This sequence joins TRBV29-1 and TRBJ2-5; 10 bases fit TRBD2. The V gene end was trimmed by 4 bases and the J gene end by 5 bases; junction bases not matched to a gene: 7. Germline loops: CDR1 SQVTM, CDR2 ANQGSEA. The CDR3 spans 14 residues. CDR3 sequence: CSVAEAGGLETQYF. As DNA, the CDR3 is TGCAGCGTTGCCGAAGCGGGGGGGCTCGAGACCCAGTACTTC.

This clone has a handful of counts. CDR3 nucleotides: TGCAGCGTCGACGGCCTCGGAGAGACCCAGTACTTC. It codes for CSVDGLGETQYF. This chain joins TRBV29-1 and TRBJ2-5; D gene uncertain. V was shortened by 6 bases and J by 4 bases, with 12 bases between the two germline ends. This CDR3 is 12 amino acids long. Germline CDR1 is SQVTM and CDR2 is ANQGSEA.

This chain links TRBV9 with TRBJ2-7; the D gene is possibly TRBD2 (6 bases). V lost 0 bases and J 2 bases, leaving 9 bases between the germline ends. Germline CDR1 is SGDLS and CDR2 is YYNGEE. The CDR3 totals 14 residues. CDR3 nucleotides: TGTGCCAGCAGCGTAGGGGACTTTGCCTACGAGCAGTACTTC. Translating it yields CASSVGDFAYEQYF.

This clone was counted between two and nine times. Written as DNA, the CDR3 is TGTGCCAGCAGCACGCCGGGGTTTGGGTACGAGCAGTACTTC. Amino acid sequence: CASSTPGFGYEQYF. This chain connects TRBV28 to TRBJ2-7; perhaps TRBD2 as D (5 bases). The CDR3 extends over 14 amino acids. Germline CDR1 and CDR2: MDHEN and SYDVKM. The germline V and J ends were trimmed by 6 bases and 4 bases, with 16 bases remaining between them.

This chain joins TRBV29-1 and TRBJ1-6; D remains ambiguous. The CDR3 loop spans 14 amino acids. The germline V gene encodes CDR1 SQVTM and CDR2 ANQGSEA. With 6 bases removed from V and 5 bases from J, the gap between germline ends came to 14 bases. CDR3 sequence (DNA): TGCAGCGTGAGTCAGGCTGTAGATAATTCACCCCTCCACTTT. Translated: CSVSQAVDNSPLHF.

The count of this clone is one. The genes are TRBV5-1 and TRBJ2-3; D may be TRBD1 or TRBD2 (5 bases each). The CDR3 is 16 residues long. Trimming removed 4 bases at V and 0 bases at J, with 15 bases between. Germline CDR1 SGHRS, CDR2 YFSETQ. CDR3 amino acids: CASSPQGRRSTDTQYF. The CDR3 DNA reads as TGCGCCAGCAGCCCCCAGGGAAGGAGGAGCACAGATACGCAGTATTTT.

The genes are TRBV7-2 and TRBJ2-3, with D possibly matching TRBD2 (5 bases). V was trimmed by 0 bases and J by 2 bases, leaving 9 bases between them. Germline CDR1 and CDR2: SGHTA and FQGNSA. The length of the CDR3 is 15 residues. The chain's CDR3 is CASSLANLATDTQYF. In DNA form, the CDR3 reads TGTGCCAGCAGCTTAGCGAACCTAGCCACAGATACGCAGTATTTT.

This clone was detected only a few times. CDR3: CASSSPGDGYGYTF. In DNA form, the CDR3 reads TGCGCCAGCAGCTCCCCGGGGGATGGCTATGGCTACACCTTC. The genes are TRBV5-1 and TRBJ1-2; perhaps TRBD1 as D (5 bases). The CDR3 runs to 14 residues. V dropped 3 bases and J dropped 4 bases, with 13 bases sitting between them. Germline V gene data show CDR1 as SGHRS and CDR2 as YFSETQ.

This clone was observed a handful of times. The chain joins TRBV14 to TRBJ1-2; D unresolved. CDR1 and CDR2 from the germline V gene are SGHDN and FVKESK. The CDR3 length is 15 residues. Trimming pared 1 base from V and 2 bases from J, leaving 11 bases between. This chain's CDR3 is CASSQAWGSNYGYTF. CDR3 coding DNA: TGTGCCAGCAGCCAAGCCTGGGGAAGCAACTATGGCTACACCTTC.

This clone occurred once. The rearrangement links TRBV2 to TRBJ1-5; D is unresolved. With 3 bases removed from V and 3 bases from J, the gap between germline ends came to 12 bases. Germline V lookup: CDR1 SNHLY, CDR2 FYNNEI. The CDR3 has 15 amino acids. The CDR3 here is CASSELTEHNQPQHF. For the CDR3, the DNA is TGTGCCAGCAGTGAGTTGACGGAGCACAATCAGCCCCAGCATTTT.

The chain combines TRBV30 with TRBJ1-3; tentative D call: TRBD1 (5 bases). The germline V and J ends were trimmed by 4 bases and 0 bases, with 13 bases remaining between them. In germline, CDR1 is GTSNPN, CDR2 SVGIG (reference sequence). The CDR3 has 15 residues. Here the CDR3 reads CAWNQRQSSGNTIYF. CDR3 DNA: TGTGCCTGGAACCAACGACAGTCCTCTGGAAACACCATATATTTT.